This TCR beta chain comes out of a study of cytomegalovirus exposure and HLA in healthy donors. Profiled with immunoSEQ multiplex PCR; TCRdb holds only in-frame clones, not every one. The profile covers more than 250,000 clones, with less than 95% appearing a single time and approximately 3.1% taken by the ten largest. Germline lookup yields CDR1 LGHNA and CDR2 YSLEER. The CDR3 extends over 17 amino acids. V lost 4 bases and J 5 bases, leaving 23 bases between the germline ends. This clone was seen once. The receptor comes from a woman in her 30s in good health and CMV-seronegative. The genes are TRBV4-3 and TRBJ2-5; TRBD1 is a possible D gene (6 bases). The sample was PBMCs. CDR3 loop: CASSPTSGDLSGETQYF. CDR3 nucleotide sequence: TGCGCCAGCAGCCCCACATCAGGGGACCTTAGTGGGGAGACCCAGTACTTC.